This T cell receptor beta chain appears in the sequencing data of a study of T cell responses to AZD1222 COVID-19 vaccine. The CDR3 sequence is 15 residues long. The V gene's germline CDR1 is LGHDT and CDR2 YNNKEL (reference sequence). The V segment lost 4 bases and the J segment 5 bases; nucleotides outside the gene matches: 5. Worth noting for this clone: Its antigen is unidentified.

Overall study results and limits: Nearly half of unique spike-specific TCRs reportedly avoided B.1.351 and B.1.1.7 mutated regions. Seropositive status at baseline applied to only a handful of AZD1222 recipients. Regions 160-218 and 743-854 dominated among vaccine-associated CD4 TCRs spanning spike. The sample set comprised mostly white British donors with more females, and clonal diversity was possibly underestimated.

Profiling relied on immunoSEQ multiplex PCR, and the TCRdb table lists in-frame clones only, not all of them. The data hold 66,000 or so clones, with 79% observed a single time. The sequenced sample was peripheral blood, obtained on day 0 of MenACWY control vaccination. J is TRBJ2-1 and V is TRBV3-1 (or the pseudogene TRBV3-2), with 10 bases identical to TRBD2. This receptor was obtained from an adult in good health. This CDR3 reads CASSLTSGNNNEQFF. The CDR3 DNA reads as TGTGCCAGCAGCCTAACTAGCGGGAACAACAATGAGCAGTTCTTC.